The T cell receptor beta chain described here comes from a study of blood T cell repertoires in COVID-19 (dated by TCRdb to the early 2020s). Notes on the research overall: Samples from collaborators originated in the United States, Italy and Spain and spanned both the acute and convalescent phases of COVID-19. The material from the prospective study consisted of cDNA or gDNA derived from T cells, B-cell-depleted T cells, or PBMCs. Subjects who had been exposed to COVID-19, were actively infected with it, or had recovered from it provided the deeply sampled blood TCRbeta repertoires that made up the dataset. The repertoires were released in a freely available public database intended as a resource for research on the immune response to SARS-CoV-2. The samples were drawn from the first 160 participants of the ongoing ImmuneRACE study and from 1,254 subjects provided by 6 global collaborators. Sample metadata almost always included a de-identified subject ID, COVID-19 status, age in years and sex. Where available, HLA class I and class II types were taken from metadata supplied by the sample provider and were not determined by assay-based typing. Broader findings and caveats from the paper: How much clinical and demographic metadata was included differed by source and by participant, and the metadata was provided uncurated.

The sample holds a few counts of this clone. The antigen it binds to is not known. There are no base qualities to consult, and no much larger clone falls within one base. TCRbeta CDR3 regions were amplified from genomic DNA using the immunoSEQ Assay, a bias-controlled multiplex PCR. From the authors' description of their analysis: The number of nucleated cells in each sample was estimated from the amplification of reference gene primers within the assay. To quantify the absolute abundance of each unique TCRbeta CDR3 rearrangement, sequence reads were collapsed and filtered. Productive Simpson clonality was computed per sample as the square root of Simpson's diversity index over productive rearrangements. The immuneACCESS repertoire file appears here via TCRdb, limited to in-frame rearrangements. These files lack a portion of the clones; in checked studies, under half of the deficit traces to unresolved V genes, and the cause of the others is not known. V and J calls and clone size are as listed in that table; D and trimming were resolved from the DNA. Present in this sample are roughly 250,000 clones, about 80% of which were seen just once. Clones ranked in the top ten supply around 9.9% of the sample.

Whole blood was collected in K2EDTA tubes by collaborating institutions according to the institutions' own protocols. Collaborator samples were shipped for TCRbeta analysis as frozen whole blood, isolated PBMCs, or DNA extracted from either sample type. The sequenced material came from peripheral blood. This clonotype originated in a woman older than 75 with acute or convalescent COVID-19.

The CDR3 loop reads CASSQERGAPATF. The DNA is TGTGCCAGCAGCCAAGAACGGGGAGCACCCGCCACCTTC. Recombination joined TRBV3-1 (or the pseudogene TRBV3-2) with TRBJ1-2, with an unclear D gene assignment. V is cut by 0 bases and J by 13 bases, and the space between the germline ends is 15 bases. CDR1 and CDR2, per the germline V gene (reference sequence), are LGHDT and YNNKEL. Counted from cysteine to phenylalanine, this CDR3 has 13 amino acids. CDR3 DNA only is kept here, 39 bases in frame from base 1.